This T cell receptor beta chain was sequenced for a study of blood T cell repertoires in COVID-19. Looking at the study overall: COVID-19 samples, acute and convalescent, were from the United States, Italy and Spain. T cells, B-cell-depleted T cells, or PBMCs supplied cDNA or gDNA.

Seattle participants joined during active infection and were tracked over time. Authors' data handling: Estimation of nucleated cell counts was performed using reference gene primer amplification. The data were produced by immunoSEQ multiplex PCR, yet TCRdb's version contains in-frame clones alone and is incomplete. Clonal size and the V and J genes are those of that table, whereas D and trimming came from the DNA. The sample consists of nearly 350,000 clones, around nine tenths of them appearing once. The V and J ends lost 1 base and 1 base respectively, with 5 bases between them. Germline lookup yields CDR1 MDHEN and CDR2 SYDVKM. CDR3 length equals 14 residues.

The J gene is TRBJ1-3, the V gene TRBV28; no clear D gene. Sequenced input: peripheral blood. The sequence was obtained from a woman in her sixties or seventies with COVID-19, enrolled during active disease. The CDR3 nucleotides are TGTGCCAGCAGTTTATCCGGGTCTGGAAACACCATATATTTT. Encoded protein: CASSLSGSGNTIYF.